These 16 T cell receptor beta chains came from one sample sequenced in a study of OX40 agonist ivuxolimab in advanced cancers. Some clones are missing from TCRdb's copy, which holds only in-frame ones; the method was immunoSEQ multiplex PCR. The sample has over 25,000 clones, 70% to 80% seen once. This specimen was CD4+ or CD8+ T cells sorted from blood, taken in a trial of the OX40 agonist ivuxolimab. Receptors were obtained from an adult with an advanced solid tumor such as melanoma, head and neck, liver or kidney cancer.

CDR3 DNA sequence: TGTGCCAGCAGCTTACGGGCCGTTAACACTGAAGCTTTCTTT. Its protein product is CASSLRAVNTEAFF. V gene TRBV11-2 combines with J gene TRBJ1-1; D uncertain. Germline V lookup: CDR1 SGHAT, CDR2 FQNNGV. V shed 2 bases and J shed 2 bases, with 9 bases lying between them. This CDR3 comprises 14 residues.

V and J are TRBV2 and TRBJ2-1; 11 bases agree with TRBD2. The CDR3 covers 19 residues. J was trimmed by 3 bases and V by 6 bases; bases with no gene match: 16. Germline V gene lookup returns CDR1 SNHLY and CDR2 FYNNEI. The CDR3 here is CASSDTSGRTVGSYNEQFF. The CDR3 bases are TGTGCCAGCAGCGACACTAGCGGGAGAACTGTTGGGAGCTACAATGAGCAGTTCTTC.

V and J are TRBV5-1 and TRBJ2-1, with TRBD2 matching over 10 bases. Germline V gene lookup returns CDR1 SGHRS and CDR2 YFSETQ. Trimming at V came to 1 base and at J to 0 bases, leaving 4 bases not matched to a gene. The CDR3 contains 17 residues. The CDR3 protein is CASSLLGTSVSYNEQFF. DNA for the CDR3: TGCGCCAGCAGCTTGCTCGGGACTAGCGTCTCCTACAATGAGCAGTTCTTC.

This clone has only a few counts. The CDR3 here is CASSVNTDTQYF. The CDR3 DNA reads TGTGCCAGCAGCGTAAACACAGATACGCAGTATTTT. V is TRBV9 and J is TRBJ2-3; D remains unclear. The CDR3 has 12 amino acids. V was pared by 1 base and J by 2 bases, with 2 bases between. Germline V gene data show CDR1 as SGDLS and CDR2 as YYNGEE.

The rearrangement uses TRBV15 and TRBJ1-3; no firm D call. Germline values: CDR1 LNHNV, CDR2 YYDKDF (reference sequence). CDR3 length: 15 amino acids. The V end lost 0 bases, the J end lost 0 bases, and 6 bases lay between the germline ends. The CDR3 reads CATSRDRGSGNTIYF. CDR3 DNA sequence: TGTGCCACCAGCAGAGATCGTGGCTCTGGAAACACCATATATTTT.

This chain joins TRBV10-2 and TRBJ2-7, with D perhaps TRBD1 or TRBD2 (5 bases each). Trimming took off 7 bases at V and 3 bases at J, with 19 bases between the two ends. The CDR3 has 15 amino acids. Germline V gene lookup returns CDR1 WSHSY and CDR2 SAAADI. CDR3 region: CASNTGRDPFYEQYF. CDR3 DNA: TGCGCCAGCAATACGGGCAGGGACCCTTTCTACGAGCAGTACTTC.

This clone was detected a few times. V and J are TRBV11-1 and TRBJ2-3; D uncertain. CDR3 size: 17 residues. V lost 3 bases to trimming and J lost 2 bases, with 18 bases between them. Germline-derived CDR1 and CDR2 are SGHAT and FQDESV (reference sequence). The CDR3 is CASSLPRAAEVTDTQYF. CDR3 in DNA: TGTGCCAGCAGCTTGCCCCGGGCGGCTGAGGTCACAGATACGCAGTATTTT. The full variable domain, with the rest looked up from reference TRBV11-1 and TRBJ2-3, is EAEVAQSPRYKITEKSQAVAFWCDPISGHATLYWYRQILGQGPELLVQFQDESVVDDSQLPKDRFSAERLKGVDSTLKIQPAELGDSAMYLCASSLPRAAEVTDTQYFGPGTRLTVL.

This clone has a handful of counts. The V gene is TRBV16, the J gene TRBJ1-4; the D gene is possibly TRBD1 (6 bases). V lost 0 bases, J lost 5 bases, and 13 bases lay in between. CDR3 length: 16 amino acids. The germline V gene encodes CDR1 KGHSY and CDR2 FQNENV. CDR3: CASSQSSGGLNEKLFF. Written as DNA, the CDR3 is TGTGCCAGCAGCCAATCGTCGGGGGGGCTGAATGAAAAACTGTTTTTT.

The chain uses TRBV6-6 and TRBJ1-2; 7 positions match TRBD1. The CDR3 loop spans 16 amino acids. CDR1 is MNHNY and CDR2 is SVGAGI in the germline V gene (reference sequence). Unmatched junction bases numbered 12, after V lost 5 bases and J lost 3 bases. CDR3 sequence: CASSLRTGTLYYGYTF. CDR3 bases: TGTGCCAGCAGTCTCCGGACAGGAACTTTATACTATGGCTACACCTTC.

This clone was seen only once. The genes are TRBV19 and TRBJ1-6; no reliable D call. V gave up 1 base and J gave up 6 bases, with 7 bases separating them. Per the germline V gene, CDR1 is LNHDA and CDR2 is SQIVND (reference sequence). This CDR3 is built from 14 residues. The CDR3 loop reads CASSIGGPNSPLHF. CDR3 DNA sequence: TGTGCCAGTAGTATAGGAGGGCCTAATTCACCCCTCCACTTT.

CDR3 coding DNA: TGCAGCGTCCTATTGCAGAACACTGAAGCTTTCTTT. It codes for CSVLLQNTEAFF. The genes are TRBV29-1 and TRBJ1-1; D gene uncertain. This CDR3 region has 12 residues. CDR1 and CDR2 (germline): SQVTM, ANQGSEA. V lost 6 bases and J lost 1, with 9 bases in between.

This clone has a single count. The CDR3 DNA follows: TGTGCCAGCAGTTTCCGACAGGGCGGCTATGGCTACACCTTC. Protein sequence: CASSFRQGGYGYTF. This chain uses TRBV27 with TRBJ1-2, with 7 bases matching TRBD1. The germline gives CDR1 MNHEY, CDR2 SMNVEV (reference sequence). The CDR3 is 14 residues long. V was clipped by 3 bases and J by 4 bases; unmatched bases: 5.

This clone was seen a handful of times. The gene calls are TRBV9 and TRBJ2-1, with D tentatively TRBD2 (6 bases). CDR1 and CDR2 (germline): SGDLS, YYNGEE. The length of the CDR3 is 17 residues. The germline V and J ends were trimmed by 4 bases and 9 bases, with 26 bases remaining between them. The CDR3 bases are TGTGCCAGCAGCCCCCACCCCGGAGGGACGTACACTCTTGAGCAGTTCTTC. It translates to CASSPHPGGTYTLEQFF.

There are a few counts of this clone. The chain is built from TRBV9 and TRBJ2-2, with TRBD2 matching 7 bases. V dropped 0 bases and J dropped 0; count of bases not matched to a gene: 2. CDR1 and CDR2 (germline): SGDLS, YYNGEE. This CDR3 comprises 16 residues. CDR3 DNA: TGTGCCAGCAGCGTAGTAGGGACTACGAACACCGGGGAGCTGTTTTTT. Protein sequence: CASSVVGTTNTGELFF. The variable domain in full, with the rest retrieved from reference TRBV9 and TRBJ2-2, is DSGVTQTPKHLITATGQRVTLRCSPRSGDLSVYWYQQSLDQGLQFLIQYYNGEERAKGNILERFSAQQFPDLHSELNLSSLELGDSALYFCASSVVGTTNTGELFFGEGSRLTVL.

The V call is TRBV7-2, the J call TRBJ2-1; 9 positions match TRBD2. The J segment lost 9 bases and the V segment lost 1 base, leaving 10 bases of the junction unmatched. The CDR3 loop spans 16 amino acids. Germline V lookup: CDR1 SGHTA, CDR2 FQGNSA. The CDR3 nucleotides are TGTGCCAGCAGCTTAGGATACAGCGGGAGGAGTGTTGAGCAGTTCTTC. It yields the protein CASSLGYSGRSVEQFF.

This chain connects TRBV9 to TRBJ2-7; weak D call: TRBD1 (5 bases). CDR1 and CDR2 from the germline V gene are SGDLS and YYNGEE. The CDR3 consists of 14 residues. V was shortened by 0 bases and J by 6 bases, with 13 bases between the two germline ends. CDR3 loop: CASSVGTGSREQYF. CDR3 DNA sequence: TGTGCCAGCAGCGTAGGCACAGGCTCCCGCGAGCAGTACTTC.